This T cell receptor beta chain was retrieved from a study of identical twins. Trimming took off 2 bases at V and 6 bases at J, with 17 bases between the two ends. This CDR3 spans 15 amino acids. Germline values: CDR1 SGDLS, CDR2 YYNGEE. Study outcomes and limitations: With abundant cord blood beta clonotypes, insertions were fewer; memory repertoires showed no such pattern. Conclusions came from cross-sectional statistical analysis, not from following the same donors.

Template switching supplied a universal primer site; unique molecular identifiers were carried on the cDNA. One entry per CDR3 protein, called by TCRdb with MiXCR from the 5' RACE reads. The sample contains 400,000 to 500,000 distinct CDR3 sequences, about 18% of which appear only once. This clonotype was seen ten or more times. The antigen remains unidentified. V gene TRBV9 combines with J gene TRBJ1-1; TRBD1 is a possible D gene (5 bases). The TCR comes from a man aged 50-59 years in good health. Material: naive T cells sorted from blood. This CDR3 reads CASSVEGRVGAEAFF. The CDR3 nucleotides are TGTGCCAGCAGCGTGGAGGGCAGGGTAGGTGCTGAAGCTTTCTTT.